This entry lists 22 T cell receptor beta chains sequenced from one sample in a study of shared clonotypes between healthy human individuals. CD45RO-negative, CCR7-positively selected cells formed the naive CD8 fraction, excluding terminally differentiated effector memory CD45RA+ cells. Profiled with immunoSEQ multiplex PCR; TCRdb holds only in-frame clones, not every one. The sample has approximately 2,000,000 clones, over 85% seen once. The sample comprised naive CD8+ T cells from PBMCs. The receptors stem from a man between 18 and 35 years old in good health. Some clones in this sample may be carry-over from other donors' samples.

Concerning this clone itself: The same CDR3 also results from other DNA sequences found in this sample. The chain is built from TRBV4-1 and TRBJ1-1, with 7 bases matching TRBD1. CDR1 and CDR2 (germline): MGHRA, YSYEKL. There are 13 residues in the CDR3. J gave up 4 bases and V 3 bases, and 2 bases lay outside the gene matches. The CDR3 nucleotides read TGCGCCAGCAGCCAGCCAGGGGGCACTGAAGCTTTCTTT. Translation: CASSQPGGTEAFF.

This clone was found once. The chain employs TRBV10-3 and TRBJ2-7; 10 bases fit TRBD2. Unmatched junction bases numbered 8, after V lost 5 bases and J lost 4 bases. The CDR3 length is 15 residues. The germline V gene has CDR1 ENHRY and CDR2 SYGVKD. The CDR3 loop reads CAISRGAGGKYEQYF. CDR3 sequence (DNA): TGTGCCATCAGTCGTGGAGCGGGAGGGAAATACGAGCAGTACTTC.

The V call is TRBV29-1, the J call TRBJ2-1; 15 nucleotides line up with TRBD2. Germline CDR1 and CDR2: SQVTM and ANQGSEA. The CDR3 totals 21 residues. V trimming: 6 bases; J trimming: 3 bases; junction bases outside the gene matches: 21. The CDR3 protein is CSVKAGLAGGHKTGGYNEQFF. The CDR3 coding sequence is TGCAGCGTCAAGGCGGGACTAGCGGGAGGCCACAAAACCGGGGGCTACAATGAGCAGTTCTTC.

A word on this clone: Additional DNA sequences in this sample encode the identical CDR3. The rearrangement uses TRBV27 and TRBJ1-5, with D perhaps matching TRBD1 (5 bases). CDR3 size: 13 residues. V lost 2 bases and J lost 7, with 9 bases in between. Germline CDR1 MNHEY, CDR2 SMNVEV (reference sequence). CDR3 nucleotide sequence: TGTGCCAGCAGTTTAAGGGGCTCACAGCCCCAGCATTTT. Translating gives CASSLRGSQPQHF.

This clone has just one count. The rearrangement uses TRBV2 and TRBJ2-7, with D possibly matching TRBD1 (5 bases). The CDR3 is 16 amino acids. V lost 2 bases to trimming and J lost 5 bases, with 19 bases between them. Germline values: CDR1 SNHLY, CDR2 FYNNEI. DNA of the CDR3: TGTGCCAGCAGTGAACGGTCTAGGCAGGGTGGAAACGAGCAGTACTTC. It translates to CASSERSRQGGNEQYF.

The chain couples TRBV9 to TRBJ2-1; D is unresolved. Trimming shortened V by 3 bases and J by 8 bases, and 12 bases separated the two germline ends. CDR3 length: 13 residues. CDR1 and CDR2 from the germline V gene are SGDLS and YYNGEE. CDR3 residues: CASSGSPYDEQFF. The CDR3 DNA is TGTGCCAGCAGCGGTTCCCCGTACGATGAGCAGTTCTTC. The full variable domain, its missing parts supplied by reference TRBV9 and TRBJ2-1, is DSGVTQTPKHLITATGQRVTLRCSPRSGDLSVYWYQQSLDQGLQFLIQYYNGEERAKGNILERFSAQQFPDLHSELNLSSLELGDSALYFCASSGSPYDEQFFGPGTRLTVL.

The chain is built from TRBV6-5 and TRBJ2-3; TRBD2 might be the D (6 bases). Germline V gene lookup returns CDR1 MNHEY and CDR2 SVGAGI. Trimming left V 6 bases short and J 0 bases short, with 13 bases between. This CDR3 is 15 amino acids long. This CDR3 reads CASSLLATSTDTQYF. The CDR3 coding sequence is TGTGCCAGCAGCCTACTAGCAACTAGCACAGATACGCAGTATTTT.

The chain combines TRBV19 with TRBJ2-2; maybe TRBD1 (6 bases). The CDR3 is 15 amino acids. V was cut by 5 bases and J by 6 bases, with 16 bases left in between. Germline CDR1 LNHDA, CDR2 SQIVND (reference sequence). CDR3 sequence: CASSLDRTGAGELFF. The CDR3 nucleotides are TGTGCCAGTAGTCTGGACAGAACGGGCGCCGGGGAGCTGTTTTTT.

This clone appeared once. This rearrangement joins TRBV28 to TRBJ2-3, with 10 bases matching TRBD1. The CDR3 is 14 residues long. V gave up 8 bases and J gave up 5 bases; unmatched junction bases: 7. The germline V gene has CDR1 MDHEN and CDR2 SYDVKM. The CDR3 loop reads CASRDRGSGDTQYF. CDR3 coding DNA: TGTGCCAGCCGGGACAGGGGTAGCGGAGATACGCAGTATTTT. The variable domain in full, with the rest retrieved from reference TRBV28 and TRBJ2-3, is DVKVTQSSRYLVKRTGEKVFLECVQDMDHENMFWYRQDPGLGLRLIYFSYDVKMKEKGDIPEGYSVSREKKERFSLILESASTNQTSMYLCASRDRGSGDTQYFGPGTRLTVL.

The chain joins TRBV6-5 to TRBJ2-2; a weak D match, TRBD2 (5 bases). The CDR3 runs 13 residues. The V end was cut by 4 bases, the J end by 7 bases, with 10 bases between. Germline V gene data show CDR1 as MNHEY and CDR2 as SVGAGI. DNA for the CDR3: TGTGCCAGCAGTTCCCGGGGTGTCGGGGAGCTGTTTTTT. It is translated as CASSSRGVGELFF.

The V and J genes are TRBV7-2 and TRBJ2-1; D is uncertain. CDR3 size: 13 residues. Germline V gene lookup returns CDR1 SGHTA and CDR2 FQGNSA. With 2 bases removed from V and 1 base from J, the gap between germline ends came to 3 bases. The CDR3, as DNA: TGTGCCAGCAGCTTATGGTCCTACAATGAGCAGTTCTTC. Translating gives CASSLWSYNEQFF.

This clone was picked up a small number of times. The chain couples TRBV29-1 to TRBJ1-1, with TRBD1 as a possible D gene (6 bases). The length of the CDR3 is 14 residues. V was shortened by 0 bases and J by 4 bases, with 12 bases between the two germline ends. The germline V gene encodes CDR1 SQVTM and CDR2 ANQGSEA. The CDR3, as DNA: TGCAGCGTTGAAGACTCCACAGGGCTCACTGAAGCTTTCTTT. This codes for CSVEDSTGLTEAFF.

V usage is TRBV13 and J usage is TRBJ2-7; 14 nucleotides line up with TRBD2. CDR3 size: 18 residues. Germline lookup yields CDR1 PRHDT and CDR2 FYEKMQ (reference sequence). J was trimmed by 0 bases and V by 1 base; bases with no gene match: 5. The CDR3 loop is CASSLVGTSGSSSYEQYF. CDR3 in DNA: TGTGCCAGCAGCTTAGTCGGGACTAGCGGGAGCAGCTCCTACGAGCAGTACTTC.

The V gene is TRBV5-4, the J gene TRBJ1-3; 11 bases agree with TRBD1. From germline, CDR1 is SGHNT and CDR2 YYREEE (reference sequence). The ends lost 4 bases at V and 6 bases at J; junction bases unmatched: 6. The CDR3 loop spans 15 amino acids. The CDR3 coding sequence is TGTGCCAGCAGCGGGGGACAGGGGGTGGCAAACACCATATATTTT. Amino acids: CASSGGQGVANTIYF. Based on the CDR3 plus reference TRBV5-4 and TRBJ1-3, the full variable domain is ETGVTQSPTHLIKTRGQQVTLRCSSQSGHNTVSWYQQALGQGPQFIFQYYREEENGRGNFPPRFSGLQFPNYSSELNVNALELDDSALYLCASSGGQGVANTIYFGEGSWLTVV.

V is TRBV29-1 and J is TRBJ2-1; 7 bases fit TRBD2. The CDR3 is 16 amino acids. V dropped 6 bases and J dropped 1; count of bases not matched to a gene: 12. The V gene's germline CDR1 is SQVTM and CDR2 ANQGSEA. The CDR3 loop is CSVEGGLARSYNEQFF. CDR3 DNA sequence: TGCAGCGTCGAGGGAGGGCTAGCGAGATCCTACAATGAGCAGTTCTTC.

The V and J genes are TRBV15 and TRBJ1-4; no clear D. In germline, CDR1 is LNHNV, CDR2 YYDKDF (reference sequence). This CDR3 has 13 amino acids. The V and J ends lost 5 bases and 4 bases respectively, with 8 bases between them. CDR3 nucleotide sequence: TGTGCCACCAGCCGCGCGAGTAATGAAAAACTGTTTTTT. Translated: CATSRASNEKLFF.

V is TRBV19 and J is TRBJ2-7, with 9 bases matching TRBD1. Per the germline V gene, CDR1 is LNHDA and CDR2 is SQIVND (reference sequence). V was clipped by 0 bases and J by 3 bases; unmatched bases: 3. The CDR3 runs 15 residues. In DNA form, the CDR3 reads TGTGCCAGTAGTATAGATCGGACAGGGGACTACGAGCAGTACTTC. Residues: CASSIDRTGDYEQYF.

The chain has TRBV6-1 and TRBJ2-2; 7 bases are a match to TRBD2. The CDR3 is made up of 15 amino acids. Unmatched junction bases numbered 5, after V lost 1 base and J lost 6 bases. CDR1 MNHNS and CDR2 SASEGT come from the germline V gene. CDR3: CASSEGRESAGELFF. CDR3 bases: TGTGCCAGCAGTGAAGGGCGGGAGTCCGCCGGGGAGCTGTTTTTT.

The genes are TRBV29-1 and TRBJ1-2; D gene unclear. Germline V gene data show CDR1 as SQVTM and CDR2 as ANQGSEA. The CDR3 consists of 14 residues. V was pared by 6 bases and J by 0 bases, with 14 bases between. The chain's CDR3 is CSVRDGLTNYGYTF. CDR3 sequence (DNA): TGCAGCGTCCGAGACGGACTTACTAACTATGGCTACACCTTC. The whole variable domain, filled in from reference TRBV29-1 and TRBJ1-2, reads SAVISQKPSRDICQRGTSLTIQCQVDSQVTMMFWYRQQPGQSLTLIATANQGSEATYESGFVIDKFPISRPNLTFSTLTVSNMSPEDSSIYLCSVRDGLTNYGYTFGSGTRLTVV.

The rearrangement links TRBV11-2 to TRBJ2-1, with a possible D match to TRBD1 (6 bases). CDR3 length: 14 amino acids. V was pared by 6 bases and J by 5 bases, with 14 bases between. Germline CDR1 reads SGHAT; CDR2 reads FQNNGV. CDR3 loop: CASRRRTDNNEQFF. The DNA for the CDR3 is TGTGCCAGCAGACGTAGGACAGATAACAATGAGCAGTTCTTC.

The chain is built from TRBV7-9 and TRBJ2-3; possibly TRBD2 for D (5 bases). The V end was cut by 4 bases, the J end by 1 base, with 9 bases between. This CDR3 has 14 residues. Germline V gene data show CDR1 as SEHNR and CDR2 as FQNEAQ (reference sequence). The CDR3 sequence is CASSYSAGTDTQYF. In DNA form, the CDR3 reads TGTGCCAGCAGCTATAGCGCCGGCACAGATACGCAGTATTTT.

The chain couples TRBV7-8 to TRBJ2-7, with D perhaps matching TRBD1 (6 bases). Germline values: CDR1 SGHVS, CDR2 FQNEAQ. Between the trimmed V and J ends, which lost 5 bases and 2 bases, there was a span of 16 bases. The CDR3 runs to 15 residues. The CDR3 coding sequence is TGTGCCAGCAGCCTAGGGTCAGGGGTTGCCTACGAGCAGTACTTC. This translates into CASSLGSGVAYEQYF.